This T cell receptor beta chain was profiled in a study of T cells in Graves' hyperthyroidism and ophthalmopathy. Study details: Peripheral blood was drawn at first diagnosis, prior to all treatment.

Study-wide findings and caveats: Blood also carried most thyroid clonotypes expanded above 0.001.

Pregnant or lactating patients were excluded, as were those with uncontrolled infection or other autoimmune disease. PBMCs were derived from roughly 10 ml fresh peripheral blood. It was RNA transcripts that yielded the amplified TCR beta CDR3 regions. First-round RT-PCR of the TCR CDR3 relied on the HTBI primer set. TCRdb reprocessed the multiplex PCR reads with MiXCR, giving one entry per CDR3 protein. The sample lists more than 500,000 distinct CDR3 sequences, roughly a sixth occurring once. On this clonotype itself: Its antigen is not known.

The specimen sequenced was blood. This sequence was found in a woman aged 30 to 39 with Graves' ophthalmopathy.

Here the CDR3 reads CASHSWGGGTDTQYF. The CDR3 DNA is TGTGCCAGCCACAGTTGGGGAGGAGGGACAGATACGCAGTATTTT. The J gene is TRBJ2-3, the V gene TRBV19, with a tentative D call TRBD2 (6 bases). The V gene lost 9 bases and the J gene lost 3 bases, with 19 bases spanning the gap. The CDR3 contains 15 residues. The germline CDR1 and CDR2 sequences are LNHDA and SQIVND (reference sequence).